These 25 T cell receptor beta chains were all obtained from the same sample, sequenced in a study of shared clonotypes between healthy human individuals. Naive CD8 cells, CD45RO-negative and positively selected for CCR7, excluded terminally differentiated effector memory CD45RA+ cells. Sequencing was performed with immunoSEQ multiplex PCR; in TCRdb, only in-frame clones are kept and a portion is missing. Of approximately 1.9 million clones in the sample, roughly 95% were seen once. Sequencing was performed on naive CD8+ T cells from PBMCs. Every receptor here comes from a man aged 18-30 years in good health. Some clones in this sample may be carry-over from other donors' samples.

This chain links TRBV6-1 with TRBJ2-6; D gene ambiguous. V was cut by 1 base and J by 4 bases, with 14 bases left in between. Germline V gene lookup returns CDR1 MNHNS and CDR2 SASEGT. The CDR3 runs to 17 residues. The CDR3 nucleotides read TGTGCCAGCAGTGAAGTCTATATGGCACGCGGGGCCAACGTCCTGACTTTC. Its protein is CASSEVYMARGANVLTF.

The chain joins TRBV13 to TRBJ2-2, with TRBD1 identical over 7 bases. Germline V gene lookup returns CDR1 PRHDT and CDR2 FYEKMQ (reference sequence). The CDR3 totals 15 residues. Trimming cost V 6 bases and J 5 bases; bases outside gene matches: 9. The CDR3 region has the DNA TGTGCCAGCAGTCTCCCGGGACAGCAAACCGGGGAGCTGTTTTTT. Translating it yields CASSLPGQQTGELFF. Together with reference TRBV13 and TRBJ2-2, the CDR3 gives the full variable domain: AAGVIQSPRHLIKEKRETATLKCYPIPRHDTVYWYQQGPGQDPQFLISFYEKMQSDKGSIPDRFSAQQFSDYHSELNMSSLELGDSALYFCASSLPGQQTGELFFGEGSRLTVL.

The chain links TRBV5-6 to TRBJ1-4, with 7 nucleotides matching TRBD1. Germline values: CDR1 SGHDT, CDR2 YYEEEE. CDR3 length: 15 amino acids. Trimming took 3 bases from V and 2 from J; bases not matched to a gene: 4. CDR3 nucleotides: TGTGCCAGCAGCTCCTACAGGGGTACTAATGAAAAACTGTTTTTT. Protein: CASSSYRGTNEKLFF.

The chain has TRBV27 and TRBJ2-1; 15 bases are a match to TRBD2. The V segment lost 3 bases and the J segment 9 bases; nucleotides outside the gene matches: 6. The CDR3 runs 16 residues. CDR1 and CDR2 from the germline V gene are MNHEY and SMNVEV (reference sequence). The CDR3 sequence: CASSLFGLAGGIEQFF. CDR3 bases: TGTGCCAGCAGTTTGTTCGGACTAGCGGGAGGGATTGAGCAGTTCTTC.

CDR3 DNA: TGTGCCAGCAGTCAGACAGTATATAGCAATCAGCCCCAGCATTTT. Residues: CASSQTVYSNQPQHF. V is TRBV6-5 and J is TRBJ1-5; TRBD1 might be the D (5 bases). The CDR3 runs to 15 residues. The germline V gene encodes CDR1 MNHEY and CDR2 SVGAGI. Trimming took 5 bases from V and 0 from J, leaving 11 bases between them.

As for this clone: Other DNA sequences in the sample encode the same CDR3. The CDR3 here is CASSFSLNYEQYF. For the CDR3, the DNA is TGTGCCAGCAGTTTCTCCCTGAACTACGAGCAGTACTTC. The rearrangement uses TRBV27 and TRBJ2-7; D unresolved. V lost 3 bases and J lost 3, with 9 bases in between. The CDR3 contains 13 residues. The V gene's germline CDR1 is MNHEY and CDR2 SMNVEV (reference sequence).

The V gene is TRBV18, the J gene TRBJ1-1; unclear D gene. This CDR3 contains 14 residues. Germline assignment: CDR1 KGHSH and CDR2 LQKENI. The ends were cut back, 2 bases at V and 0 bases at J, with 7 bases in the middle. In nucleotides, the CDR3 is TGTGCCAGCTCACCATTAGTGATGAACACTGAAGCTTTCTTT. Residues: CASSPLVMNTEAFF.

The CDR3 is CASSSGTGGTETQYF. The DNA of the CDR3 is TGTGCCAGCAGCTCCGGGACAGGGGGTACGGAGACCCAGTACTTC. The chain employs TRBV13 and TRBJ2-5; the match to TRBD1 covers 11 bases. CDR1 is PRHDT, CDR2 FYEKMQ, per germline (reference sequence). CDR3 length equals 15 residues. Germline trimming cut 4 bases from V and 5 bases from J; bases unmatched to any gene: 6.

This chain connects TRBV4-1 to TRBJ2-6; no firm D call. Per germline, CDR1 MGHRA and CDR2 YSYEKL. V was trimmed by 0 bases and J by 0 bases, leaving 6 bases between them. The CDR3 extends over 16 amino acids. CDR3 DNA sequence: TGCGCCAGCAGCCAAGACACGTTCTCTGGGGCCAACGTCCTGACTTTC. Its protein product is CASSQDTFSGANVLTF.

The CDR3 sequence: CATSRAPGGTGNTGELFF. The CDR3 DNA reads as TGTGCCACCAGCAGAGCTCCAGGGGGGACAGGGAACACCGGGGAGCTGTTTTTT. The chain couples TRBV15 to TRBJ1-3; 8 bases line up with TRBD1. The J call may be mistaken, given a closer DNA end match to TRBJ2-2. Germline-derived CDR1 and CDR2 are LNHNV and YYDKDF (reference sequence). The CDR3 spans 18 residues.

This clone has only a few counts. The J gene is TRBJ1-1, the V gene TRBV5-6, with a tentative D call TRBD1 (5 bases). The V and J ends lost 2 bases and 10 bases respectively, with 12 bases between them. The CDR3 consists of 12 residues. The germline V gene encodes CDR1 SGHDT and CDR2 YYEEEE. The CDR3 DNA is TGTGCCAGCAGCTTAGGCGGCCAGGGAGCTTTCTTT. Translating it yields CASSLGGQGAFF.

The sample holds one count of this clone. The chain couples TRBV7-9 to TRBJ2-7; perhaps TRBD2 as D (6 bases). Looked up from germline, CDR1 is SEHNR and CDR2 is FQNEAQ (reference sequence). The CDR3 has 13 residues. V was trimmed by 10 bases and J by 3 bases, leaving 16 bases between them. In nucleotides, the CDR3 is TGTGCCACCGCCGGGACTCCGAACTACGAGCAGTACTTC. Protein product: CATAGTPNYEQYF.

In regard to this clone: The conserved phenylalanine or tryptophan normally closing the CDR3 is absent here, so this likely arose from a read error. The limits of the CDR3 on the DNA are not certain, so only TCRdb's listed CDR3 is given. The chain recombines TRBV11-3 with TRBJ2-6. Looked up from germline, CDR1 is SGHNT and CDR2 is YENEEA. The CDR3 numbers 8 amino acids, ends counted. CDR3 in amino acids: CASSSLET.

The rearrangement links TRBV5-1 to TRBJ2-7; perhaps D is TRBD1 or TRBD2 (6 bases each). CDR3 length: 15 amino acids. Germline CDR1 reads SGHRS; CDR2 reads YFSETQ. V was shortened by 3 bases and J by 5 bases, with 18 bases between the two germline ends. CDR3 protein: CASSSRWGAGDEQYF. Here the CDR3 DNA reads TGCGCCAGCAGCTCCCGTTGGGGGGCTGGGGACGAGCAGTACTTC. The variable domain in full, completed from reference TRBV5-1 and TRBJ2-7, reads KAGVTQTPRYLIKTRGQQVTLSCSPISGHRSVSWYQQTPGQGLQFLFEYFSETQRNKGNFPGRFSGRQFSNSRSEMNVSTLELGDSALYLCASSSRWGAGDEQYFGPGTRLTVT.

The CDR3 nucleotides read TGTGCCACCAGCAGCCGGACAGGGGCGGAAAAACTGTTTTTT. This encodes CATSSRTGAEKLFF. The chain joins TRBV15 to TRBJ1-4, with TRBD1 matching 9 bases. CDR3 length: 14 amino acids. The V and J ends lost 3 bases and 8 bases, in that order; junction bases with no gene match: 4. CDR1 is LNHNV, CDR2 YYDKDF, per germline (reference sequence).

V is TRBV19 and J is TRBJ2-7; TRBD2 aligns across 11 bases. Germline assignment: CDR1 LNHDA and CDR2 SQIVND (reference sequence). After removal of 5 bases from V and 4 bases from J, the junction contained 7 bases not matched to a gene. The CDR3 loop spans 15 amino acids. The CDR3 reads CASSDSGTSGYEQYF. For the CDR3, the DNA is TGTGCCAGTAGTGACTCCGGGACTAGCGGTTACGAGCAGTACTTC.

A single count supports this clone. The chain recombines TRBV2 with TRBJ2-1; D is uncertain. CDR3 size: 14 residues. From germline, CDR1 is SNHLY and CDR2 FYNNEI. Trimming cost V 3 bases and J 0 bases, with 6 bases left between them. The CDR3 loop reads CASSDESSYNEQFF. The CDR3 DNA is TGTGCCAGCAGTGATGAGAGCTCCTACAATGAGCAGTTCTTC.

The chain is built from TRBV7-2 and TRBJ2-1; D might be TRBD1 or TRBD2, each matching 5 bases. Germline values: CDR1 SGHTA, CDR2 FQGNSA. Deletions cut 6 bases from V and 2 bases from J, with 14 bases between. CDR3 length equals 15 residues. CDR3 nucleotide sequence: TGTGCCAGCAGTAACTGGGGGATACCCTACAATGAGCAGTTCTTC. It translates to CASSNWGIPYNEQFF.

This chain links TRBV13 with TRBJ2-7; the match to TRBD2 covers 10 bases. V dropped 5 bases and J dropped 5; count of bases not matched to a gene: 9. In germline, CDR1 is PRHDT, CDR2 FYEKMQ (reference sequence). There are 15 residues in the CDR3. The CDR3 reads CASSARTSGENEQYF. For the CDR3, the DNA is TGTGCCAGCAGCGCCAGGACTAGCGGTGAAAACGAGCAGTACTTC.

V gene TRBV9 combines with J gene TRBJ2-3; TRBD1 might be the D (6 bases). Trimming left V 3 bases short and J 5 bases short, with 22 bases between. Germline V gives CDR1 SGDLS, CDR2 YYNGEE. The CDR3 is made up of 17 amino acids. The CDR3 region is CASSGPQGPSGKDTQYF. CDR3 nucleotides: TGTGCCAGCAGCGGCCCTCAGGGGCCGAGTGGCAAAGATACGCAGTATTTT.

This clone was picked up one time. This rearrangement joins TRBV27 to TRBJ2-7; 9 bases line up with TRBD2. CDR1 MNHEY and CDR2 SMNVEV come from the germline V gene (reference sequence). The trim removed 2 bases at V and 6 bases at J, leaving 8 bases unmatched. The CDR3 length is 15 residues. The CDR3 region is CASSLGGRATVEQYF. The CDR3 region has the DNA TGTGCCAGCAGTTTAGGCGGGAGGGCCACAGTCGAGCAGTACTTC.

V and J are TRBV15 and TRBJ2-2; D is perhaps TRBD1 or TRBD2 (8 bases each). Trimming removed 2 bases from V and 3 bases from J, with 16 bases in between. Germline assignment: CDR1 LNHNV and CDR2 YYDKDF (reference sequence). The CDR3 loop spans 17 amino acids. The CDR3 protein is CATSRPREGQDTGELFF. CDR3 nucleotides: TGTGCCACCAGCAGACCCCGGGAGGGACAGGACACCGGGGAGCTGTTTTTT.

The genes are TRBV7-7 and TRBJ2-5; no definite D call. Germline CDR1 and CDR2: SSHAT and FNYEAQ (reference sequence). CDR3 size: 15 residues. The V end was cut by 4 bases, the J end by 5 bases, with 17 bases between. The CDR3 sequence is CASSSKIGAWETQYF. The CDR3, as DNA: TGTGCCAGCAGCTCCAAGATTGGCGCCTGGGAGACCCAGTACTTC.

On this clone itself: Other DNA variants within this sample encode the same CDR3. The chain has TRBV5-6 and TRBJ2-7; D is perhaps TRBD2 (5 bases). The germline V and J ends were trimmed by 0 bases and 7 bases, with 8 bases remaining between them. This CDR3 is built from 12 residues. Germline values: CDR1 SGHDT, CDR2 YYEEEE. The CDR3 spells CASSLGRREQYF. CDR3 DNA: TGTGCCAGCAGCTTGGGGAGGCGGGAGCAGTACTTC.

The chain couples TRBV7-7 to TRBJ2-2; unclear D gene. This CDR3 spans 16 amino acids. The germline V gene encodes CDR1 SSHAT and CDR2 FNYEAQ (reference sequence). V was pared by 4 bases and J by 5 bases, with 17 bases between. The CDR3: CASSSDWVVGTGELFF. CDR3 sequence (DNA): TGTGCCAGCAGCTCCGATTGGGTGGTGGGGACCGGGGAGCTGTTTTTT.